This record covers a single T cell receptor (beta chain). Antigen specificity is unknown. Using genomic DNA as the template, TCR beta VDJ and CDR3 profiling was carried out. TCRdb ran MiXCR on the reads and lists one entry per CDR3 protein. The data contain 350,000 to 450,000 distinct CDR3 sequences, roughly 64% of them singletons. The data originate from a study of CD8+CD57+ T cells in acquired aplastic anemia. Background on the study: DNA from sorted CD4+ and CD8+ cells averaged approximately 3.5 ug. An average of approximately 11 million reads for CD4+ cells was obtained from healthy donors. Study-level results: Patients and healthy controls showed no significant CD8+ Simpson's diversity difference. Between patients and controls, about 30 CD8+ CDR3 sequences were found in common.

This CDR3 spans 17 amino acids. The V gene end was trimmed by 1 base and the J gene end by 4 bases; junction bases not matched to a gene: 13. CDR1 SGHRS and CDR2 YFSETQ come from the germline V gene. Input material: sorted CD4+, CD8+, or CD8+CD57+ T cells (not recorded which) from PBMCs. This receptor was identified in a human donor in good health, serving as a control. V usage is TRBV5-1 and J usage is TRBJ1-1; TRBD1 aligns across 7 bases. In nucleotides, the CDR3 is TGCGCCAGCAGCTTGCGACAGGGAAGGAAAGCTTTCACTGAAGCTTTCTTT. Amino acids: CASSLRQGRKAFTEAFF.